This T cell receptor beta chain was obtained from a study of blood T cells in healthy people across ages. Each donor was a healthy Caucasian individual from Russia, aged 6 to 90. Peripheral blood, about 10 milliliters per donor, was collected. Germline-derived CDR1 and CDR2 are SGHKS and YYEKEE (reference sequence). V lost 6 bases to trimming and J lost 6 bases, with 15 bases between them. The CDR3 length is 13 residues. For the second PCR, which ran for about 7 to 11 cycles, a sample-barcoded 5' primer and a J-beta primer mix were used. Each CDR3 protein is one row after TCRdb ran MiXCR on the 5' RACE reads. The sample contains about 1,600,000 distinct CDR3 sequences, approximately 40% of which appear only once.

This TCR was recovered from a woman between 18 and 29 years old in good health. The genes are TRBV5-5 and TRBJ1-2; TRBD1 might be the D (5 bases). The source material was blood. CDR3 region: CASIRSLGDGYTF. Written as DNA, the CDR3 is TGTGCCAGCATTCGCTCTCTAGGGGATGGCTACACCTTC.